This is a list of T cell receptor beta chains from one sample in a study of T-cell memory formation after mild COVID-19. Each CDR3 protein gets one entry after TCRdb re-called the 5' RACE reads with MiXCR. Among around 210,000 distinct CDR3 sequences listed, over 9% were seen once. What was sequenced was PBMCs or a T cell subset sorted from them (not recorded which). All receptors come from a man aged 18 to 30 who had mild COVID-19 (a few samples of this study predate the infection). Cell type and time point are not known. Both conserved end residues are part of each CDR3. D genes are given only for firm matches. Where a row states a size, it is once, few, many or the class of an expanded clone; other rows omit it.

d_call j_call clone_size v_call cdr3_aa cdr3_nt
TRBD2 TRBJ2-1 many TRBV7-7 CASSGGGEQFF TGTGCCAGCAGCGGCGGGGGTGAGCAGTTCTTC
TRBD1 TRBJ2-1 - TRBV7-3 CASSLSSGQGFQFF TGTGCCAGCAGCTTAAGTTCGGGACAGGGATTTCAGTTCTTC
- TRBJ1-4 few TRBV20-1 CSARWGAREKLFF TGCAGTGCTAGGTGGGGTGCGCGTGAAAAACTGTTTTTT
TRBD2 TRBJ2-2 few TRBV7-8 CASSPSRTSGGMTGELFF TGTGCCAGCAGCCCATCCCGGACTAGCGGGGGTATGACCGGGGAGCTGTTTTTT
- TRBJ2-3 many TRBV7-2 CASSLTMSTDTQYF TGTGCCAGCAGCCTGACCATGAGCACAGATACGCAGTATTTT
- TRBJ2-3 few TRBV9 CASSVEFMGTQYF TGTGCCAGCAGCGTAGAATTTATGGGTACGCAGTATTTT
- TRBJ1-6 - TRBV27 CASRRAGLNSPLHF TGTGCCAGCCGTCGGGCAGGCCTCAATTCACCCCTCCACTTT
- TRBJ1-1 few TRBV4-1 CASSQDIGGYTEAFF TGCGCCAGCAGCCAAGATATTGGGGGATACACTGAAGCTTTCTTT
- TRBJ1-1 many TRBV11-2 CASSFPGAEAFF TGTGCCAGCAGCTTCCCGGGAGCTGAAGCTTTCTTT
- TRBJ1-3 few TRBV5-1 CASSLDTGAGRDSGNTIYF TGCGCCAGCAGCTTGGACACCGGAGCCGGGCGAGACTCTGGAAACACCATATATTTT
- TRBJ2-5 - TRBV4-3 CASSQGPRPGQETQYF TGCGCCAGCAGCCAAGGGCCACGGCCGGGCCAAGAGACCCAGTACTTC
- TRBJ2-5 few TRBV4-1 CASSQGGLTQYF TGCGCCAGCAGCCAAGGGGGTTTAACCCAGTACTTC
- TRBJ2-5 few TRBV3-1 CASSQWLETQYF TGTGCCAGCAGCCAATGGCTGGAGACCCAGTACTTC
- TRBJ2-6 - TRBV12-3/TRBV12-4 CASSFDGSGANVLTF TGTGCCAGCAGTTTCGACGGCTCTGGGGCCAACGTCCTGACTTTC
TRBD2 TRBJ2-3 many TRBV2 CASIPGGPDTQYF TGTGCCAGCATTCCGGGGGGGCCAGATACGCAGTATTTT
- TRBJ1-2 few TRBV6-6 CASSYGGRSYGYTF TGTGCCAGCAGTTATGGGGGGAGATCCTATGGCTACACCTTC
- TRBJ2-2 many TRBV5-1 CASSLVGSNTGELFF TGCGCCAGCAGCTTGGTAGGCTCGAACACCGGGGAGCTGTTTTTT
- TRBJ1-1 - TRBV12-3/TRBV12-4 CASYRAGTEAFF TGTGCCAGCTACAGGGCTGGCACTGAAGCTTTCTTT
- TRBJ1-4 few TRBV7-2 CASSLEWQRNEKLFF TGTGCCAGCAGCTTAGAGTGGCAGAGAAATGAAAAACTGTTTTTT
- TRBJ1-1 once TRBV5-1 CASSFVGGVNTEAFF TGCGCCAGCAGCTTTGTCGGGGGCGTGAACACTGAAGCTTTCTTT
- TRBJ2-5 many TRBV20-1 CSATPPGRQETQYF TGCAGTGCTACCCCCCCAGGTCGGCAAGAGACCCAGTACTTC
- TRBJ2-3 - TRBV5-5 CASSPYSRGSTDTQYF TGTGCCAGCAGCCCCTACTCCCGGGGGAGCACAGATACGCAGTATTTT
- TRBJ2-3 few TRBV7-2 CASSLRGAVDTQYF TGTGCCAGCAGCTTACGGGGGGCGGTAGATACGCAGTATTTT
- TRBJ1-1 - TRBV6-6 CASSYSGVTEAFF TGTGCCAGCAGTTACTCAGGGGTGACTGAAGCTTTCTTT
- TRBJ2-1 - TRBV12-3/TRBV12-4 CASSPALSAPEQFF TGTGCCAGCAGTCCTGCCCTGAGTGCCCCTGAGCAGTTCTTC
- TRBJ1-1 - TRBV19 CASRRSPNTEAFF TGTGCCAGTAGGCGCAGTCCGAACACTGAAGCTTTCTTT
- TRBJ2-3 - TRBV6-6 CASSYGLVRITDTQYF TGTGCCAGCAGTTACGGTCTAGTGAGAATCACAGATACGCAGTATTTT
TRBD2 TRBJ2-3 - TRBV2 CASSGLAGWVGTQYF TGTGCCAGCAGTGGACTAGCGGGATGGGTTGGAACGCAGTATTTT
TRBD1 TRBJ1-2 many TRBV5-1 CASSIMTGDYGYTF TGCGCCAGCAGCATAATGACAGGGGACTATGGCTACACCTTC
- TRBJ1-4 few TRBV5-1 CASSLAGTGFNEKLFF TGCGCCAGCAGCTTGGCCGGGACGGGATTTAATGAAAAACTGTTTTTT
TRBD1 TRBJ1-2 - TRBV7-2 CASSSRTGINYGYTF TGTGCCAGCAGCTCCCGGACAGGGATCAACTATGGCTACACCTTC
- TRBJ1-2 few TRBV5-1 CASTTAPGGGLLQDGYTF TGCGCCAGCACCACCGCCCCGGGGGGCGGTCTACTCCAGGATGGCTACACCTTC
- TRBJ2-7 few TRBV2 CASEYGYEQYF TGTGCCAGCGAGTACGGTTACGAGCAGTACTTC
TRBD1 TRBJ1-2 - TRBV20-1 CSAPTGGGFGYTF TGCAGTGCCCCCACAGGGGGCGGCTTTGGCTACACCTTC
- TRBJ2-7 many TRBV6-5 CASSYSALPGGGNEQYF TGTGCCAGCAGTTACTCGGCACTCCCCGGAGGGGGGAACGAGCAGTACTTC
- TRBJ2-1 few TRBV7-2 CASSLITSYNEQFF TGTGCCAGCAGCTTAATTACCTCCTACAATGAGCAGTTCTTC
- TRBJ1-4 - TRBV10-3 CAISERGAQSNEKLFF TGTGCCATCAGTGAGCGGGGGGCTCAGTCTAATGAAAAACTGTTTTTT
- TRBJ2-5 medium-sized TRBV7-9 CASSPPWPPVGTQYF TGTGCCAGCAGCCCCCCCTGGCCCCCGGTGGGGACCCAGTACTTC
- TRBJ2-6 few TRBV4-3 CASSPSISGANVLTF TGCGCCAGCAGCCCCTCAATTTCTGGGGCCAACGTCCTGACTTTC
TRBD1 TRBJ1-2 many TRBV7-8 CASSLASRGDRGGYTF TGTGCCAGCAGCTTAGCGAGTAGGGGGGACAGGGGAGGCTACACCTTC
TRBD1 TRBJ1-1 - TRBV7-9 CASSSNRGLWTEAFF TGTGCCAGCAGCTCCAACAGGGGGTTGTGGACTGAAGCTTTCTTT
TRBD2 TRBJ2-1 - TRBV6-2/TRBV6-3 CAISNSGGSNNEQFF TGTGCCATCTCCAATAGCGGGGGGTCCAACAATGAGCAGTTCTTC
TRBD2 TRBJ2-3 many TRBV20-1 CSAPWTSDGVTQYF TGCAGTGCTCCTTGGACTAGCGATGGGGTTACGCAGTATTTT
TRBD2 TRBJ2-2 few TRBV5-1 CASSLAGTRSGELFF TGCGCCAGCAGCTTGGCCGGGACTAGGTCCGGGGAGCTGTTTTTT
TRBD2 TRBJ2-1 few TRBV6-4 CASSEGPSGGTEQFF TGTGCCAGCAGCGAAGGGCCCAGCGGGGGCACGGAGCAGTTCTTC
- TRBJ1-2 - TRBV6-5 CASSNYYGYTF TGTGCCAGCAGTAACTACTATGGCTACACCTTC
- TRBJ1-1 few TRBV5-1 CASRDGWGTEAFF TGCGCCAGCAGAGATGGTTGGGGCACTGAAGCTTTCTTT
- TRBJ2-3 few TRBV5-1 CASSLTVGSTDTQYF TGCGCCAGCAGCCTGACAGTGGGGAGCACAGATACGCAGTATTTT
TRBD1 TRBJ2-3 - TRBV27 CASLGQGGGTQYF TGTGCCAGCCTGGGACAGGGGGGCGGTACGCAGTATTTT
TRBD2 TRBJ2-5 few TRBV12-3/TRBV12-4 CASSLDLAGGSQETQYF TGTGCCAGCAGTTTAGACCTAGCGGGGGGGTCCCAAGAGACCCAGTACTTC
- TRBJ2-3 many TRBV4-2 CASSQEPSGTDTQYF TGTGCCAGCAGCCAAGAACCTTCGGGGACAGATACGCAGTATTTT
- TRBJ1-2 few TRBV7-2 CASSQSVNYGYTF TGTGCCAGCAGTCAAAGTGTTAACTATGGCTACACCTTC